These 10 T cell receptor beta chains were sequenced from one sample in a study of OX40 agonist ivuxolimab in advanced cancers. Data came from immunoSEQ multiplex PCR; TCRdb stores just in-frame clones and leaves some out. There are roughly 53,000 clones in the sample; 75% to 90% occur only once, and roughly 4.9% lies in the top ten. Sample: CD4+ or CD8+ T cells sorted from blood, taken in a trial of the OX40 agonist ivuxolimab. Source of these receptors: an adult with an advanced solid tumor such as melanoma, head and neck, liver or kidney cancer.

CDR3 DNA: TGTGCCAGCAGTTACATGATGGGACAGGGGAACACTGAAGCTTTCTTT. This codes for CASSYMMGQGNTEAFF. The rearrangement links TRBV6-5 to TRBJ1-1; TRBD1 aligns across 9 bases. The CDR3 has 16 residues. V was pared by 2 bases and J by 1 base, with 5 bases of the junction left unmatched. The germline gives CDR1 MNHEY, CDR2 SVGAGI.

About this clone: Additional DNA sequences in this sample encode the identical CDR3. The chain links TRBV5-1 to TRBJ1-1; possible D gene TRBD1, 5 bases. This CDR3 spans 14 amino acids. Looked up from germline, CDR1 is SGHRS and CDR2 is YFSETQ. Trimming shortened V by 5 bases and J by 2 bases, and 13 bases separated the two germline ends. Here the CDR3 DNA reads TGCGCCAGCAGGCCGGGACGGACCAACACTGAAGCTTTCTTT. Its protein is CASRPGRTNTEAFF.

The sample holds one count of this clone. The chain uses TRBV5-4 and TRBJ1-3; unclear D gene. CDR1 SGHNT and CDR2 YYREEE come from the germline V gene (reference sequence). V was cut by 0 bases and J by 4 bases, with 5 bases left in between. The CDR3 contains 13 residues. The DNA of the CDR3 is TGTGCCAGCAGCTTGGCGGGCGGAAACACCATATATTTT. Translating gives CASSLAGGNTIYF.

This clone was found a few times. The genes are TRBV5-1 and TRBJ1-1; D call uncertain. V shed 6 bases and J shed 0 bases, with 9 bases lying between them. The CDR3 runs to 13 residues. Germline CDR1 and CDR2: SGHRS and YFSETQ. Here the CDR3 DNA reads TGCGCCAGCAAAACAGACTTGAACACTGAAGCTTTCTTT. Translation gives CASKTDLNTEAFF. Full variable domain (rest looked up from reference TRBV5-1 and TRBJ1-1): KAGVTQTPRYLIKTRGQQVTLSCSPISGHRSVSWYQQTPGQGLQFLFEYFSETQRNKGNFPGRFSGRQFSNSRSEMNVSTLELGDSALYLCASKTDLNTEAFFGQGTRLTVV.

The chain uses TRBV28 and TRBJ1-2, with a possible D match to TRBD1 (5 bases). Trimming cost V 2 bases and J 2 bases, with 12 bases left between them. Germline loops: CDR1 MDHEN, CDR2 SYDVKM. The CDR3 covers 15 residues. The CDR3 DNA follows: TGTGCCAGCAGTTTAGGGGGTATGGAGAACTATGGCTACACCTTC. This codes for CASSLGGMENYGYTF.

The rearrangement joins TRBV18 to TRBJ1-2; 7 nucleotides line up with TRBD1. Trimming removed 6 bases from V and 7 bases from J; junction bases left unmatched: 8. The CDR3 sequence is 13 residues long. Germline V gives CDR1 KGHSH, CDR2 LQKENI. The CDR3 spells CASSRQGLVGYTF. CDR3 in DNA: TGTGCCAGCTCCCGACAGGGATTGGTTGGCTACACCTTC.

This clone was seen just once. The chain links TRBV5-1 to TRBJ2-3; 13 positions match TRBD2. Germline CDR1 is SGHRS and CDR2 is YFSETQ. The CDR3 is 14 amino acids. The V segment lost 4 bases and the J segment 9 bases; nucleotides outside the gene matches: 5. The CDR3 bases are TGCGCCAGCAGCATTGGGACTAGCGGGGAGACGCAGTATTTT. It is translated as CASSIGTSGETQYF.

The chain uses TRBV7-8 and TRBJ2-7, with D maybe TRBD2 (5 bases). The V and J ends lost 5 bases and 0 bases respectively, with 17 bases between them. The CDR3 totals 16 residues. The germline V gene encodes CDR1 SGHVS and CDR2 FQNEAQ. CDR3 in DNA: TGTGCCAGCAGCCCAACTAGGGAGAGGACCTCCTACGAGCAGTACTTC. Translating gives CASSPTRERTSYEQYF.

The chain combines TRBV23-1 with TRBJ2-6; the D gene is possibly TRBD2 (6 bases). TRBV23-1 is classed as an ORF, of uncertain function. CDR3 size: 14 residues. V lost 10 bases to trimming and J lost 2 bases, with 12 bases between them. The CDR3 bases are TGCGCCACGGACGGCGGGGCTGGGGCCAACGTCCTGACTTTC. It yields the protein CATDGGAGANVLTF.

The chain carries TRBV27 and TRBJ2-1, with D hard to call. Trimming cost V 3 bases and J 2 bases, with 5 bases left between them. Germline V gene sequence: CDR1 MNHEY, CDR2 SMNVEV (reference sequence). The CDR3 covers 13 residues. The CDR3 protein is CASSLGTYNEQFF. CDR3 DNA: TGTGCCAGCAGTTTGGGGACCTACAATGAGCAGTTCTTC.